The rows below give T cell receptor beta chains drawn from one sample of a study of PD-L1 blockade in urothelial cancer. Data came from immunoSEQ multiplex PCR; TCRdb stores just in-frame clones and leaves some out. The table has 85,000 to 90,000 clones, 89% seen once. The source was PBMCs, collected around atezolizumab (anti-PD-L1) treatment. The receptors originated from a woman aged 80 or older with urothelial cancer. Both conserved end residues are part of each CDR3. The D gene is left open where the match is weak. Rows give clone size only sometimes, using once, few, many, or a class for an expanded clone.

d_call: -; v_call: TRBV28; clone_size: few; j_call: TRBJ2-7; cdr3_aa: CASSGAYEQYF; cdr3_nt: TGTGCCAGCTCCGGGGCCTACGAGCAGTACTTC
d_call: -; v_call: TRBV6-5; clone_size: -; j_call: TRBJ1-4; cdr3_aa: CASRETGNNEKLFF; cdr3_nt: TGTGCCAGCAGAGAGACAGGCAACAATGAAAAACTGTTTTTT
d_call: TRBD1; v_call: TRBV19; clone_size: -; j_call: TRBJ1-4; cdr3_aa: CASRTGGDEKLFF; cdr3_nt: TGTGCCAGCCGGACAGGCGGGGATGAAAAACTGTTTTTT
d_call: TRBD1; v_call: TRBV5-6; clone_size: -; j_call: TRBJ2-6; cdr3_aa: CASNIRGPGANVLTF; cdr3_nt: TGTGCCAGCAATATCAGGGGGCCTGGGGCCAACGTCCTGACTTTC
d_call: TRBD1; v_call: TRBV10-1; clone_size: -; j_call: TRBJ1-1; cdr3_aa: CATKGGQMNTEAFF; cdr3_nt: TGCGCTACTAAAGGGGGACAGATGAACACTGAAGCTTTCTTT
d_call: TRBD1; v_call: TRBV6-4; clone_size: many; j_call: TRBJ1-2; cdr3_aa: CASSPTGVAYGYTF; cdr3_nt: TGTGCCAGCAGCCCCACAGGGGTGGCGTATGGCTACACCTTC
d_call: TRBD1; v_call: TRBV18; clone_size: -; j_call: TRBJ2-7; cdr3_aa: CASSRSGTGAYEQYF; cdr3_nt: TGTGCCAGCTCACGGTCCGGGACAGGGGCCTACGAGCAGTACTTC
d_call: -; v_call: TRBV28; clone_size: -; j_call: TRBJ2-7; cdr3_aa: CASSLRLGQIYEQYF; cdr3_nt: TGTGCCAGCAGCCTCCGACTAGGCCAGATCTACGAGCAGTACTTC
d_call: -; v_call: TRBV30; clone_size: -; j_call: TRBJ1-1; cdr3_aa: CAWTSRDTEAFF; cdr3_nt: TGTGCCTGGACTAGCCGGGACACTGAAGCTTTCTTT
d_call: -; v_call: TRBV28; clone_size: -; j_call: TRBJ2-1; cdr3_aa: CASSLQGSYNEQFF; cdr3_nt: TGTGCCAGCAGTTTACAGGGATCCTACAATGAGCAGTTCTTC
d_call: TRBD2; v_call: TRBV5-5; clone_size: -; j_call: TRBJ2-7; cdr3_aa: CASRPSSGGFYEQYF; cdr3_nt: TGTGCCAGCAGGCCCTCTAGCGGGGGTTTCTACGAGCAGTACTTC
d_call: TRBD1; v_call: TRBV30; clone_size: -; j_call: TRBJ2-7; cdr3_aa: CAWGQRTRWAQGASYEQYF; cdr3_nt: TGTGCCTGGGGACAACGCACCCGCTGGGCCCAGGGGGCTTCCTACGAGCAGTACTTC
d_call: -; v_call: TRBV7-3; clone_size: -; j_call: TRBJ2-2; cdr3_aa: CASSPSGGIDTGELFF; cdr3_nt: TGTGCCAGCAGCCCCTCGGGGGGCATAGACACCGGGGAGCTGTTTTTT
d_call: -; v_call: TRBV5-1; clone_size: -; j_call: TRBJ1-3; cdr3_aa: CASRVSSGNTIYF; cdr3_nt: TGCGCCAGTCGGGTCAGCTCTGGAAACACCATATATTTT
d_call: -; v_call: TRBV30; clone_size: -; j_call: TRBJ1-3; cdr3_aa: CAWRIGGVGNTIYF; cdr3_nt: TGTGCCTGGAGAATAGGAGGGGTTGGAAACACCATATATTTT
d_call: TRBD2; v_call: TRBV5-1; clone_size: -; j_call: TRBJ2-1; cdr3_aa: CASSLGSVAGYNEQFF; cdr3_nt: TGCGCCAGCAGCTTGGGGTCGGTAGCGGGATACAATGAGCAGTTCTTC
d_call: -; v_call: TRBV6-4; clone_size: -; j_call: TRBJ1-5; cdr3_aa: CASRETQGSRSNQPQHF; cdr3_nt: TGTGCCAGCAGAGAAACGCAGGGGTCGCGGTCAAATCAGCCCCAGCATTTT
d_call: -; v_call: TRBV18; clone_size: -; j_call: TRBJ2-5; cdr3_aa: CASSPGQGNGETQYF; cdr3_nt: TGTGCCAGCTCACCGGGGCAGGGCAATGGTGAGACCCAGTACTTC
d_call: -; v_call: TRBV19; clone_size: few; j_call: TRBJ1-1; cdr3_aa: CAVKWPTFEAFF; cdr3_nt: TGTGCCGTTAAATGGCCCACGTTTGAAGCTTTCTTT
d_call: -; v_call: TRBV6-6; clone_size: -; j_call: TRBJ2-2; cdr3_aa: CASSFNRYTGELFF; cdr3_nt: TGTGCCAGCAGTTTCAACAGGTACACCGGGGAGCTGTTTTTT
d_call: -; v_call: TRBV4-1; clone_size: -; j_call: TRBJ1-2; cdr3_aa: CASSQAAGERCTF; cdr3_nt: TGCGCCAGCAGCCAAGCGGCGGGGGAACGGTGCACCTTC
d_call: -; v_call: TRBV7-9; clone_size: once; j_call: TRBJ2-7; cdr3_aa: CASRSSRGSTYEQYF; cdr3_nt: TGTGCCAGCAGATCCTCCAGGGGCTCAACCTACGAGCAGTACTTC
d_call: TRBD2; v_call: TRBV28; clone_size: -; j_call: TRBJ2-1; cdr3_aa: CASASGAAYNEQFF; cdr3_nt: TGTGCCAGCGCAAGCGGGGCCGCCTACAATGAGCAGTTCTTC
d_call: TRBD1; v_call: TRBV10-3; clone_size: -; j_call: TRBJ1-1; cdr3_aa: CAIRGQGASAEAFF; cdr3_nt: TGTGCCATCAGAGGACAGGGGGCCAGCGCTGAAGCTTTCTTT
d_call: -; v_call: TRBV27; clone_size: -; j_call: TRBJ1-2; cdr3_aa: CATRLGPTLPYGYTF; cdr3_nt: TGTGCCACCCGATTGGGGCCGACTCTTCCATATGGCTACACCTTC
d_call: -; v_call: TRBV6-6; clone_size: -; j_call: TRBJ2-3; cdr3_aa: CASTMARTDTQYF; cdr3_nt: TGTGCCAGCACCATGGCTCGCACAGATACGCAGTATTTT
d_call: TRBD1; v_call: TRBV19; clone_size: -; j_call: TRBJ1-1; cdr3_aa: CASSDRGNTEAFF; cdr3_nt: TGTGCCAGTAGCGACAGGGGGAACACTGAAGCTTTCTTT
d_call: TRBD1; v_call: TRBV28; clone_size: -; j_call: TRBJ2-2; cdr3_aa: CASSLYRTGGIGELFF; cdr3_nt: TGTGCCAGCAGTTTATATCGGACAGGGGGCATCGGGGAGCTGTTTTTT
d_call: TRBD1; v_call: TRBV19; clone_size: few; j_call: TRBJ1-2; cdr3_aa: CASIRDRNYGYTF; cdr3_nt: TGTGCCAGCATCCGGGACAGGAACTATGGCTACACCTTC
d_call: -; v_call: TRBV19; clone_size: once; j_call: TRBJ1-1; cdr3_aa: CASTRSGGTEAFF; cdr3_nt: TGTGCCAGTACCCGGTCGGGGGGCACTGAAGCTTTCTTT
d_call: -; v_call: TRBV15; clone_size: -; j_call: TRBJ1-2; cdr3_aa: CATRDPGEANYGYTF; cdr3_nt: TGTGCCACCCGGGACCCCGGGGAGGCTAACTATGGCTACACCTTC
d_call: -; v_call: TRBV2; clone_size: -; j_call: TRBJ1-4; cdr3_aa: CASSGPRGGIGEKLFF; cdr3_nt: TGTGCCAGCAGTGGCCCCCGGGGGGGGATTGGTGAAAAACTGTTTTTT
d_call: -; v_call: TRBV19; clone_size: -; j_call: TRBJ1-5; cdr3_aa: CASTRRERAYSNQPQHF; cdr3_nt: TGTGCCAGTACCCGCAGGGAACGGGCTTATAGCAATCAGCCCCAGCATTTT
d_call: -; v_call: TRBV10-2; clone_size: -; j_call: TRBJ1-5; cdr3_aa: CASSDRQYNQPQHF; cdr3_nt: TGCGCCAGCAGTGACAGACAGTACAATCAGCCCCAGCATTTT
d_call: TRBD2; v_call: TRBV15; clone_size: few; j_call: TRBJ2-1; cdr3_aa: CATSRELAGGNNEQFF; cdr3_nt: TGTGCCACCAGCAGAGAACTAGCGGGAGGGAACAATGAGCAGTTCTTC
d_call: TRBD2; v_call: TRBV27; clone_size: -; j_call: TRBJ2-1; cdr3_aa: CASSSGRAVRSYNEQFF; cdr3_nt: TGTGCCAGCAGTAGCGGGAGGGCAGTGAGGTCCTACAATGAGCAGTTCTTC
d_call: -; v_call: TRBV6-5; clone_size: few; j_call: TRBJ1-2; cdr3_aa: CASTEGGSYGYTF; cdr3_nt: TGTGCCAGCACGGAGGGAGGTTCCTATGGCTACACCTTC
d_call: TRBD1; v_call: TRBV19; clone_size: -; j_call: TRBJ2-5; cdr3_aa: CASSMDRGQETQYF; cdr3_nt: TGTGCCAGTAGTATGGACAGGGGGCAAGAGACCCAGTACTTC
d_call: TRBD2; v_call: TRBV5-1; clone_size: once; j_call: TRBJ2-5; cdr3_aa: CASSPGLAAQETQYF; cdr3_nt: TGCGCCAGCAGCCCGGGACTAGCGGCACAAGAGACCCAGTACTTC
d_call: TRBD2; v_call: TRBV2; clone_size: few; j_call: TRBJ2-3; cdr3_aa: CASSEASLAGTPTDTQYF; cdr3_nt: TGTGCCAGCAGTGAAGCGTCTCTAGCGGGGACACCTACAGATACGCAGTATTTT
d_call: -; v_call: TRBV4-2; clone_size: -; j_call: TRBJ1-2; cdr3_aa: CASSPGPEAEYYGYTF; cdr3_nt: TGTGCCAGCAGCCCTGGTCCCGAGGCAGAGTACTATGGCTACACCTTC